Listed here is a single T cell receptor beta chain. Its antigen is unidentified. The data were obtained in a study of siplizumab effects on memory and regulatory T cells. Regarding the study as a whole: Mean Treg-derived proportions of mappable alloreactive CD4+ clones were around 72% for siplizumab and less than 35% for controls.

Here immunoSEQ multiplex PCR was the method, and the copy in TCRdb shows in-frame clones only, minus some. The table includes about 13,000 clones, almost 40% detected once. The mixed lymphocyte reaction cells were cocultured at 37°C for 6 to 7 days. V lost 5 bases to trimming and J lost 0 bases, with 8 bases between them. The CDR3 is made up of 14 amino acids. Germline CDR1 is SEHNR and CDR2 is FQNEAQ (reference sequence). The rearrangement joins TRBV7-9 to TRBJ2-1, with D unresolved. Sequenced: CFSE-low (dividing) CD8+ T cells sorted from an allogeneic mixed lymphocyte reaction. The sequence was obtained from a human donor in good health; the cells came from an allogeneic mixed lymphocyte reaction. CDR3 sequence reads: CASSPSGSYNEQFF. The CDR3 coding sequence is TGTGCCAGCAGCCCCTCGGGCTCCTACAATGAGCAGTTCTTC.